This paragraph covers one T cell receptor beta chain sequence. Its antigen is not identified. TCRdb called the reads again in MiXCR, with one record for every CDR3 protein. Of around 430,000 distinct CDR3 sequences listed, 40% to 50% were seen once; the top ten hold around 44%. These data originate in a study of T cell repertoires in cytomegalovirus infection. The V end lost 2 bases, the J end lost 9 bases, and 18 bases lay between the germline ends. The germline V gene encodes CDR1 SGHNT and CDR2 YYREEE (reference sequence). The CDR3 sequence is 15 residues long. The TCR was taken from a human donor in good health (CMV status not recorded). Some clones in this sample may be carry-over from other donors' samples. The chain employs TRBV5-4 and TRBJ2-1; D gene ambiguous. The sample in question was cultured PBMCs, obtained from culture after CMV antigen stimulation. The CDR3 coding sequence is TGTGCCAGCAGCTTTAAGTCCAGGAACCTCGGTGAGCAGTTCTTC. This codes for CASSFKSRNLGEQFF.